The rows below give T cell receptor beta chains drawn from one sample of a study of T cells after yellow fever vaccination. TCRdb independently ran MiXCR on the 5' RACE reads; one entry per CDR3 protein. The sample shows approximately 240,000 distinct CDR3 sequences, about 3.9% of them seen only once. The sample was PBMCs, taken 15 days after the yellow fever booster vaccination. The receptors shown here come from a man in his late teens or twenties who received the YFV17D yellow fever vaccine. The CDR3 runs from the conserved cysteine through the conserved F or W. D genes are given only for firm matches. Only some rows state a clone size, as once, few, many or a class for expanded clones.

cdr3_nt cdr3_aa d_call j_call clone_size v_call
TGCGCCAGCAGCGGAAGGACAGGGGGCACAGATACGCAGTATTTT CASSGRTGGTDTQYF TRBD1 TRBJ2-3 many TRBV5-1
TGTGCCAGCAGTGACACGGCGGGGGGGGATGAGACCCAGTACTTC CASSDTAGGDETQYF TRBD2 TRBJ2-5 many TRBV9
TGTGCCAGCAGTTCCCGACGGGAGAACACTGAAGCTTTCTTT CASSSRRENTEAFF . TRBJ1-1 few TRBV27
TGCAGTGCAATCAGGGGGGAGACCCAGTACTTC CSAIRGETQYF TRBD1 TRBJ2-5 many TRBV20-1
TGCAGCGTTGGGCTAGCGGGGGACAATGAGCAGTTCTTC CSVGLAGDNEQFF TRBD2 TRBJ2-1 many TRBV29-1
TGCGCCAGCAGCGAGACAGGGTTGGACAAAAACATTCAGTACTTC CASSETGLDKNIQYF TRBD1 TRBJ2-4 many TRBV5-1
TGCGCCAGCAGCTTTTCCTGGGGACAAGGCTACGAGCAGTACTTC CASSFSWGQGYEQYF . TRBJ2-7 many TRBV5-1
TGCAGTGCCCCCAACGTCAGGAACACCGGGGAGCTGTTTTTT CSAPNVRNTGELFF . TRBJ2-2 many TRBV20-1
TGTGCCAGCAGTTACGGAGTAGACAGGGACACAGATACGCAGTATTTT CASSYGVDRDTDTQYF TRBD1 TRBJ2-3 many TRBV6-5
TGTGCCAGCACTCTGGACAGGGAAAATGAGCAGTTCTTC CASTLDRENEQFF TRBD1 TRBJ2-1 many TRBV2
TGTGCCAGCAGCCGCCGACAGGGGTCGGAGACCTATAATTCACCCCTCCACTTT CASSRRQGSETYNSPLHF TRBD1 TRBJ1-6 many TRBV4-2
TGTGCCAGCAGCCGCCCTAGCACAATGGCAGATACGCAGTATTTT CASSRPSTMADTQYF . TRBJ2-3 many TRBV7-9
TGCGCCAGCAGCTTGGCACAGAACACCGGGGAGCTGTTTTTT CASSLAQNTGELFF . TRBJ2-2 many TRBV5-1
TGTGCCAGCAGCCCAGGACAGGGAGCTAACTATGGCTACACCTTC CASSPGQGANYGYTF TRBD1 TRBJ1-2 many TRBV7-9
TGTGCCAGCGGCAGGGGGGGCACTGAAGCTTTCTTT CASGRGGTEAFF TRBD1 TRBJ1-1 many TRBV7-8
TGCAGTGCTCTTAAGGGTCCCGGGGGGAACGAGCAGTTCTTC CSALKGPGGNEQFF TRBD2 TRBJ2-1 many TRBV20-1
TGCGCCAGCAGCCAAGTTTCGGGAGGACATCAGCCCCAGCATTTT CASSQVSGGHQPQHF . TRBJ1-5 . TRBV4-1
TGTGCCAGCAGTTCTGTGGGCTTAAGCACAGATACGCAGTATTTT CASSSVGLSTDTQYF . TRBJ2-3 many TRBV6-2/TRBV6-3
TGTGCCAGCAGGCCGGACAGGACTAATAATTCACCCCTCCACTTT CASRPDRTNNSPLHF TRBD1 TRBJ1-6 many TRBV7-2
TGTGCCAGTAGTAGCAGGGGTTACCACCTGGGGGCCAACGTCCTGACTTTC CASSSRGYHLGANVLTF . TRBJ2-6 many TRBV19
TGTGCCAGCAGCCAAGTTACCACAGATACGCAGTATTTT CASSQVTTDTQYF . TRBJ2-3 many TRBV3-1
TGTGCCAGCAGTTTTGCCAGATCAGATACGCAGTATTTT CASSFARSDTQYF . TRBJ2-3 many TRBV27
TGTGCCAGCAGCTTGGATATGGGTGGGCAAGAGACCCAGTACTTC CASSLDMGGQETQYF . TRBJ2-5 . TRBV5-4
TGTGCCACCAGTGATCCGGGACAGGGAAGCACCGGGGAGCTGTTTTTT CATSDPGQGSTGELFF TRBD1 TRBJ2-2 many TRBV24-1
TGCGCCAGCAGCGGGCTCTCTGGGGCCAACGTCCTGACTTTC CASSGLSGANVLTF . TRBJ2-6 many TRBV4-3
TGTGCCAGCAGCTTAGCGGGGTACGCACCCCTCCACTTT CASSLAGYAPLHF . TRBJ1-6 many TRBV13
TGTGCCAGCAGCTCTAGCGGGGGGTACGAGCAGTACTTC CASSSSGGYEQYF TRBD2 TRBJ2-7 many TRBV7-3
TGTGCCACCAGTGATGATTCCACAGGGGCCACCGGGGAGCTGTTTTTT CATSDDSTGATGELFF TRBD1 TRBJ2-2 . TRBV24-1
TGTGCCAGCAGTTACCGGGGGGAGCAGTACTTC CASSYRGEQYF . TRBJ2-7 many TRBV6-5
TGTGCCAGCAGCTTGGACCTTAGCGGGCCGGGAGATACGCAGTATTTT CASSLDLSGPGDTQYF TRBD2 TRBJ2-3 many TRBV5-4
TGTGCCAGTAGTATAGTTTCGGGGGGGCTTATTGAGCAGTTCTTC CASSIVSGGLIEQFF TRBD2 TRBJ2-1 few TRBV19
TGCGCCAGCAGCCGGGAGGAACCCGGACTCTATTCACCCCTCCACTTT CASSREEPGLYSPLHF . TRBJ1-6 many TRBV5-1
TGTGCCAGCAACCGACATCTCTATGGCTACACCTTC CASNRHLYGYTF . TRBJ1-2 many TRBV9
TGTGCCAGCAGTTTAGGGGAGCATCAGCCCCAGCATTTT CASSLGEHQPQHF . TRBJ1-5 many TRBV12-3/TRBV12-4
TGTGCCAGCAGCCAAGATCTTCGGCTGGGGGATGCTTTCTTT CASSQDLRLGDAFF . TRBJ1-1 many TRBV3-1
TGCAGCGTTGAAGTTTTAGGAAAGTCCTACGAGCAGTACTTC CSVEVLGKSYEQYF . TRBJ2-7 many TRBV29-1
TGTGCCAGCATCCATAAAGGAGAGGGAGAGGCAGATACGCAGTATTTT CASIHKGEGEADTQYF . TRBJ2-3 many TRBV7-9
TGCAGCGTGGGCGGGGGGGCCCCCACAAGCCGAGAGACCCAGTACTTC CSVGGGAPTSRETQYF TRBD2 TRBJ2-5 many TRBV29-1
TGTGCCAGCAGGACAGGAAAAGAGACCCAGTACTTC CASRTGKETQYF . TRBJ2-5 many TRBV7-9
TGTGCCAGCAGCAGGGACAGGCGCACAGATACGCAGTATTTT CASSRDRRTDTQYF TRBD1 TRBJ2-3 many TRBV3-1
TGTGCCAGCAAAGAGCCGAGGGGGGGCACTGAAGCTTTCTTT CASKEPRGGTEAFF . TRBJ1-1 many TRBV7-2
TGCGCCAGCAGCTTTAGTACGGGGAACACTGAAGCTTTCTTT CASSFSTGNTEAFF . TRBJ1-1 many TRBV5-1
TGTGCTAGTGGTTTGGTATTGGGTTCACCTACGAGACTGCATGGCTACACCTTC CASGLVLGSPTRLHGYTF . TRBJ1-2 many TRBV12-5